Sequencing of this T cell receptor (beta chain) was carried out in a study of T cells after yellow fever vaccination. Study details: For low cell numbers, libraries were made with SMART-Seq v4 Ultra Low Input. Study conclusions and caveats: The secondary response was weaker, and its peak arrived faster, on day 5 versus 15. Re-detected after boosting: most primary clones, 96% of CD4 and 80% to 90% of CD8.

This clonotype was observed at least ten times. Its antigen is unknown. The study made its TCR cDNA through 5'RACE template switching. That step introduced a universal primer site along with UMIs. MiXCR, applied by TCRdb to the 5' RACE reads, yields one record per CDR3 protein. Among about 300,000 distinct CDR3 sequences, around 9.3% were seen once, and the ten largest hold 3% to 3.5%. CDR3 length: 13 amino acids. The ends lost 6 bases at V and 4 bases at J; junction bases unmatched: 6. Germline CDR1 reads SGHRS; CDR2 reads YFSETQ. The sample consisted of CD4+ T cells sorted from PBMCs, taken 5 days after the yellow fever booster vaccination. The J gene is TRBJ1-2, the V gene TRBV5-1, with TRBD1 identical over 7 bases. The receptor was isolated from a man aged 18 to 29 who received the YFV17D yellow fever vaccine. CDR3 sequence: CASTRGQTYGYTF. The CDR3 nucleotides are TGCGCCAGCACCCGGGGACAGACCTATGGCTACACCTTC. Full variable domain (rest looked up from reference TRBV5-1 and TRBJ1-2): KAGVTQTPRYLIKTRGQQVTLSCSPISGHRSVSWYQQTPGQGLQFLFEYFSETQRNKGNFPGRFSGRQFSNSRSEMNVSTLELGDSALYLCASTRGQTYGYTFGSGTRLTVV.